This T cell receptor (beta chain) was sequenced in a study of cytomegalovirus exposure and HLA in healthy donors. Primers: 60 Vbeta forward and 13 Jbeta reverse. The method was immunoSEQ multiplex PCR; TCRdb's version includes in-frame clones alone and lacks a portion of them. The table shows some 78,000 clones, with around 80% occurring only once. The CDR3 is made up of 14 amino acids. The germline CDR1 and CDR2 sequences are MNHEY and SMNVEV (reference sequence). The germline V and J ends were trimmed by 5 bases and 10 bases, with 15 bases remaining between them. This clone was picked up one time. This chain connects TRBV27 to TRBJ1-6, with D uncertain. Material: PBMCs. The clonotype comes from a man in his forties or fifties in good health and CMV-seropositive. The CDR3 here is CASSADGIGSPLHF. CDR3 sequence (DNA): TGTGCCAGCAGTGCAGACGGGATTGGGTCACCCCTCCACTTT.